This TCR beta chain is drawn from a study of T-cell memory formation after mild COVID-19. As for the study in general: TCR clusters mostly belonged to single donors.

TCRalpha and TCRbeta libraries used 5'RACE with constant-segment primers and UMIs. In TCRdb, the 5' RACE reads were re-called with MiXCR into one record per CDR3 protein. The profile shows 90,000 to 120,000 distinct CDR3 sequences, roughly a sixth of them singletons. The study's findings and limits: Among contracting clones, CD4+ were mainly CM/EM and CD8+ enriched in EMRA.

For this clonotype: What it binds is unknown.

The CDR3 is made up of 15 amino acids. V lost 4 bases to trimming and J lost 0 bases; unmatched junction nucleotides: 5. Per the germline V gene, CDR1 is SQVTM and CDR2 is ANQGSEA. Sequencing input: PBMCs or a T cell subset sorted from them (not recorded which). This clonotype was obtained from a man younger than 35 who had mild COVID-19 (a few samples of this study predate the infection). Cell type and time point are not known. This chain joins TRBV29-1 and TRBJ1-5; 8 bases line up with TRBD1. The CDR3 DNA sequence: TGCAGCGTTGGGGGGGGACAGGCTAGCAATCAGCCCCAGCATTTT. This gives the protein CSVGGGQASNQPQHF.